These 7 T cell receptor beta chains were all obtained from the same sample, sequenced in a study of tissue T cells after allogeneic stem cell transplantation. The repertoire was sequenced with immunoSEQ multiplex PCR; TCRdb's copy has only in-frame clones and lacks some. The profile covers 9,500 to 10,000 clones, with approximately 65% appearing a single time and more than 25% taken by the ten largest. Here the sequenced sample was tissue from the stomach, taken at autopsy. These receptors were taken from a male donor at least 60 years old with lung cancer.

This clone occurred once. The rearrangement links TRBV5-4 to TRBJ2-2; D is ambiguous. The V end was cut by 4 bases, the J end by 7 bases, with 8 bases between. From germline, CDR1 is SGHNT and CDR2 YYREEE (reference sequence). CDR3 length equals 12 residues. The CDR3, as DNA: TGTGCCAGCAGCCTCGTGGGCGGGGAGCTGTTTTTT. It specifies CASSLVGGELFF.

The V call is TRBV4-2, the J call TRBJ2-3; possible D gene TRBD2, 5 bases. CDR3 length: 17 residues. Germline loops: CDR1 LGHNA, CDR2 YNFKEQ. V lost 2 bases, J lost 4 bases, and 19 bases lay in between. The CDR3 nucleotides are TGTGCCAGCAGCCAAACTATACTAGGTGGATACTCAGATACGCAGTATTTT. This sequence encodes CASSQTILGGYSDTQYF.

The V gene is TRBV9, the J gene TRBJ1-2; TRBD1 agrees at 7 bases. Germline trimming cut 4 bases from V and 1 base from J; bases unmatched to any gene: 10. Germline V lookup: CDR1 SGDLS, CDR2 YYNGEE. The CDR3 consists of 16 residues. CDR3 region: CASSTNRGEGNYGYTF. DNA of the CDR3: TGTGCCAGCAGCACCAACAGGGGAGAGGGTAACTATGGCTACACCTTC.

The CDR3 nucleotides are TGTGCCAGCAGAACAAACTTAGCTACAATTCGCACTGAAGCTTTCTTT. It codes for CASRTNLATIRTEAFF. The V and J genes are TRBV21-1 and TRBJ1-1. TRBV21-1 is listed as a pseudogene. The CDR3 is 16 amino acids.

The CDR3 spells CASREPRGTGELFF. The CDR3 DNA is TGTGCCAGCAGGGAGCCTAGGGGAACCGGGGAGCTGTTTTTT. This rearrangement joins TRBV6-5 to TRBJ2-2, with D possibly being TRBD1 (5 bases). Germline-derived CDR1 and CDR2 are MNHEY and SVGAGI. The V end lost 6 bases, the J end lost 5 bases, and 13 bases lay between the germline ends. The CDR3 runs to 14 residues.

This clone ranks as large. V gene TRBV14 combines with J gene TRBJ2-3, with D perhaps assigned TRBD1 or TRBD2 (5 bases each). The germline CDR1 and CDR2 sequences are SGHDN and FVKESK. Trimming shortened V by 4 bases and J by 0 bases, and 17 bases separated the two germline ends. The CDR3 has 17 amino acids. The CDR3 nucleotides read TGTGCCAGCAGCCGAGGGACCGGGGATACTAGCACAGATACGCAGTATTTT. Translation gives CASSRGTGDTSTDTQYF.

This clone occurred a few times. The chain recombines TRBV18 with TRBJ1-4; 7 bases are shared with TRBD1. Unmatched junction bases numbered 0, after V lost 3 bases and J lost 8 bases. Looked up from germline, CDR1 is KGHSH and CDR2 is LQKENI. This CDR3 is built from 12 residues. The CDR3, as DNA: TGTGCCAGCTCACCGGGACAGGAAAAACTGTTTTTT. Protein sequence: CASSPGQEKLFF.